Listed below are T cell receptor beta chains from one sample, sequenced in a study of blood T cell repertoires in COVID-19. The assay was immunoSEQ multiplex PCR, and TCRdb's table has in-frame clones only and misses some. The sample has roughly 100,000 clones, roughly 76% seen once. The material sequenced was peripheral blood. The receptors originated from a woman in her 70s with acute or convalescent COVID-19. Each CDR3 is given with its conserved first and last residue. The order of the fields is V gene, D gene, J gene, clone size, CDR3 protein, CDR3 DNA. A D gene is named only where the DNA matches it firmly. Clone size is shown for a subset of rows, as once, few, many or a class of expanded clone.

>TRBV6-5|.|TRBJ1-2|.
CASSYSPTGTYGYTF
TGTGCCAGCAGTTACTCCCCAACAGGGACCTATGGCTACACCTTC
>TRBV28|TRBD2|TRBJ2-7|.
CASSSGRGTSYYEQYF
TGTGCCAGCAGTAGCGGGAGGGGGACGTCCTACTACGAGCAGTACTTC
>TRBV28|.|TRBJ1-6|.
CASTLGGLRNSPLHF
TGTGCCAGCACCCTGGGGGGACTTAGGAATTCACCCCTCCACTTT
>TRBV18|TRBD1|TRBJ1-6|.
CASAGQGRNSPLHF
TGTGCCAGCGCAGGACAGGGGAGGAATTCACCCCTCCACTTT
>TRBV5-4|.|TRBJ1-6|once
CASSHGGATSYNSPLHF
TGTGCCAGCAGCCACGGGGGGGCGACCTCCTATAATTCACCCCTCCACTTT
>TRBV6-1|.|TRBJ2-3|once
CASSEVGGSTDTQYF
TGTGCCAGCAGTGAAGTCGGGGGAAGCACAGATACGCAGTATTTT
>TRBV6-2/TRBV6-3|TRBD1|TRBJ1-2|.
CASSYSILQGNGYTF
TGTGCCAGCAGTTACTCGATTTTACAGGGGAATGGCTACACCTTC
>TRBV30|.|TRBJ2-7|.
CAWARGAYEQYF
TGTGCCTGGGCCCGCGGAGCCTACGAGCAGTACTTC
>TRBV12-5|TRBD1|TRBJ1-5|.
CASGDTQGGPYSNQPQHF
TGTGCTAGTGGAGACACCCAAGGGGGCCCTTATAGCAATCAGCCCCAGCATTTT
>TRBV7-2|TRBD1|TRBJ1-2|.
CASSLSGTGVYGYTF
TGTGCCAGCAGCCTTTCCGGGACAGGGGTCTATGGCTACACCTTC
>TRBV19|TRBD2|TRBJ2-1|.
CASKPGTSGVDGEQFF
TGTGCCAGTAAACCCGGGACTAGCGGGGTAGACGGTGAGCAGTTCTTC
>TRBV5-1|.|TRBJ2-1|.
CASSLGQGSYNEQFF
TGCGCCAGCAGCTTGGGTCAGGGCTCCTACAATGAGCAGTTCTTC
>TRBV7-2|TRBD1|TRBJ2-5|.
CASRSRQGQETQYF
TGTGCCAGCAGATCCCGACAGGGACAAGAGACCCAGTACTTC
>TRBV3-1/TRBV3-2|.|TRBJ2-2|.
CASSRGGLHTGELFF
TGTGCCAGCAGCCGCGGAGGGTTGCACACCGGGGAGCTGTTTTTT
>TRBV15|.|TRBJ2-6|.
CATSSRGTTRANVLTF
TGTGCCACCAGCAGCCGGGGTACGACGAGGGCCAACGTCCTGACTTTC
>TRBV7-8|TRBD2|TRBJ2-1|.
CASSLELAGGREQFF
TGTGCCAGCAGCTTAGAGCTAGCGGGGGGTAGGGAGCAGTTCTTC
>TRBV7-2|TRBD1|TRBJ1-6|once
CASSSRQGFSYNSPLHF
TGTGCCAGCAGTTCTCGACAGGGGTTCTCCTATAATTCACCCCTCCACTTT
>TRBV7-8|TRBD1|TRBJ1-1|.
CASNLGQAVNTEAFF
TGTGCCAGCAACCTGGGACAGGCAGTGAACACTGAAGCTTTCTTT
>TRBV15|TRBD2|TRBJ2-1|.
CATSRGTSGKEIEFF
TGTGCCACCAGCCGAGGGACTAGCGGAAAAGAGATTGAGTTCTTC
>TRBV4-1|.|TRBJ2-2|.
CASSQGKGGPGELFF
TGCGCCAGCAGCCAAGGTAAAGGAGGTCCCGGGGAGCTGTTTTTT
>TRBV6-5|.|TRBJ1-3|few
CASRASGSGNTIYF
TGTGCCAGCAGAGCCTCAGGGTCTGGAAACACCATATATTTT
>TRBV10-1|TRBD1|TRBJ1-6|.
CASSALDRGQGSPLHF
TGCGCCAGCAGTGCTTTGGACAGGGGGCAAGGTTCACCCCTCCACTTT
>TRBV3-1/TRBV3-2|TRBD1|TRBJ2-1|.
CASRHGTGRGNEQFF
TGTGCCAGCAGGCACGGGACAGGGCGGGGCAATGAGCAGTTCTTC
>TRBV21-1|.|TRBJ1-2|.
CASPPRSHPEIYGYTF
TGTGCCAGCCCCCCCCGATCCCACCCCGAGATCTATGGCTACACCTTC
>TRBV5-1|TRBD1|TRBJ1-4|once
CASRLGLGQGREKLFF
TGCGCCAGCAGGTTGGGCTTGGGACAGGGACGTGAAAAACTGTTTTTT
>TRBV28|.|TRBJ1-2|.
CASSSPAANYGYTF
TGTGCCAGCAGTTCCCCCGCAGCTAACTATGGCTACACCTTC
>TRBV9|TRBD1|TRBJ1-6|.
CASSVRDSDNSPLHF
TGTGCCAGCAGCGTCCGGGACAGTGATAATTCACCCCTCCACTTT
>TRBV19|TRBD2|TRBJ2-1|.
CASSRLAGSYNEQFF
TGTGCCAGTAGCCGACTAGCGGGCTCCTACAATGAGCAGTTCTTC
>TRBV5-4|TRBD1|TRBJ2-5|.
CASSPTGSETQYF
TGTGCCAGCAGCCCGACAGGGTCGGAGACCCAGTACTTC
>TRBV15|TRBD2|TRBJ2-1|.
CATSRGPGLAGEDEQFF
TGTGCCACCAGCAGAGGCCCGGGACTAGCGGGAGAGGATGAGCAGTTCTTC
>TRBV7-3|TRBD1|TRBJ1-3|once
CASSREGQGNTIYF
TGTGCCAGCAGCCGAGAGGGACAGGGAAACACCATATATTTT
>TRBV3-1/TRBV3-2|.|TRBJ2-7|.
CASSFGLSYEQYF
TGTGCCAGCAGCTTTGGACTATCCTACGAGCAGTACTTC
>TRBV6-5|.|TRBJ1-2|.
CASSFQLFYGYTF
TGTGCCAGCAGTTTTCAGTTGTTCTATGGCTACACCTTC
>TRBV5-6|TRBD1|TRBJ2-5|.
CASSLGGQAIETQYF
TGTGCCAGCAGCTTGGGGGGACAGGCTATAGAGACCCAGTACTTC
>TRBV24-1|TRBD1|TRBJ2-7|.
CATSDPGTGEYF
TGTGCCACCAGTGATCCCGGGACAGGGGAGTACTTC
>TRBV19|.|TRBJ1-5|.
CASSMFESGGDQPQHF
TGTGCCAGTAGTATGTTTGAGTCGGGGGGGGATCAGCCCCAGCATTTT
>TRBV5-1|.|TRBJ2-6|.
CASSLVFDSGANVLAF
TGCGCCAGCAGCTTGGTGTTTGATTCTGGGGCCAACGTCCTGGCTTTC
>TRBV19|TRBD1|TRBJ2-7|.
CASSMRTGDYEQYF
TGTGCCAGTAGTATGAGGACAGGGGACTACGAGCAGTACTTC
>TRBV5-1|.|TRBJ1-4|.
CASSLYGRGDEKLFF
TGCGCCAGCAGCCTATATGGACGGGGGGACGAAAAACTGTTTTTT
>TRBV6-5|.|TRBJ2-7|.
CASSRPGRPYEQYF
TGTGCCAGCAGTAGACCAGGGCGGCCCTACGAGCAGTACTTC
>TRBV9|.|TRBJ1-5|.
CASSEGGAGANQPQHF
TGTGCCAGCAGCGAGGGGGGGGCAGGGGCAAATCAGCCCCAGCATTTT
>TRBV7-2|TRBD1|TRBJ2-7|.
CASSLVSQGGIDEQYF
TGTGCCAGCAGCTTAGTATCACAGGGGGGTATAGACGAGCAGTACTTC
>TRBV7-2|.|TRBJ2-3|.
CASTRSSTDTQYF
TGTGCCAGCACCCGTTCTAGCACAGATACGCAGTATTTT
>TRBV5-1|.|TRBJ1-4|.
CASSLNGGLATNEKLFF
TGCGCCAGCAGCTTGAACGGGGGGCTAGCGACTAATGAAAAACTGTTTTTT
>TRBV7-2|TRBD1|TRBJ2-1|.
CASSLTGGRNYEQFF
TGTGCCAGCAGCTTAACAGGGGGCCGGAATTATGAGCAGTTCTTC
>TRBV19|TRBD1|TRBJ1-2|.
CASRRTGTGSYGYTF
TGTGCCAGTAGACGGACCGGGACAGGGTCCTATGGCTACACCTTC
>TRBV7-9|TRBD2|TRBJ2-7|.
CASSLLTSGRPYEQYF
TGTGCCAGCAGCTTACTGACTAGCGGGAGACCCTACGAGCAGTACTTC
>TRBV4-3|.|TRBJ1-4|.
CASSQVVGAYEKLFF
TGCGCCAGCAGCCAAGTGGTGGGGGCTTATGAAAAACTGTTTTTT
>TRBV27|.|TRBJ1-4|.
CASSSSGYPGEKLFF
TGTGCCAGCAGTTCTTCCGGTTACCCGGGTGAAAAACTGTTTTTT
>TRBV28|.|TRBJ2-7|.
CASSPLAVGYEQYF
TGTGCCAGCAGTCCTCTTGCGGTGGGCTACGAGCAGTACTTC
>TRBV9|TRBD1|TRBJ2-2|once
CASSPERTGQGDTGELFF
TGTGCCAGCAGCCCAGAACGCACGGGACAGGGTGACACCGGGGAGCTGTTTTTT
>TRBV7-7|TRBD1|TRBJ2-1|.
CASSIGQANEQFF
TGTGCTAGCAGCATCGGACAGGCTAATGAGCAGTTCTTC
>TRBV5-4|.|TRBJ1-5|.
CASSFGGGGDQPQHF
TGTGCCAGCAGCTTTGGGGGAGGTGGTGATCAGCCCCAGCATTTT
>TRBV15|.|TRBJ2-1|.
CATSRDRDTTTDEQFF
TGTGCCACCAGCAGAGATCGAGACACGACGACGGATGAGCAGTTCTTC
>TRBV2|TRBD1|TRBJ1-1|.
CASSELRQGAGEAFF
TGTGCCAGCAGTGAACTCCGACAGGGGGCAGGGGAAGCTTTCTTT
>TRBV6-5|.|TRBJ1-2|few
CASSTRQYYGYTF
TGTGCCAGCAGTACAAGACAGTACTATGGCTACACCTTC
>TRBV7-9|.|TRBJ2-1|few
CASSLEGWNEQFF
TGTGCCAGCAGCTTAGAGGGGTGGAATGAGCAGTTCTTC
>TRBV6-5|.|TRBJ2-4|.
CASSSGFVKNIQYF
TGTGCCAGCAGTTCCGGGTTCGTCAAAAACATTCAGTACTTC
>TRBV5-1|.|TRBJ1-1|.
CASSPKDTHNTEAFF
TGCGCCAGCAGCCCGAAGGACACCCATAACACTGAAGCTTTCTTT